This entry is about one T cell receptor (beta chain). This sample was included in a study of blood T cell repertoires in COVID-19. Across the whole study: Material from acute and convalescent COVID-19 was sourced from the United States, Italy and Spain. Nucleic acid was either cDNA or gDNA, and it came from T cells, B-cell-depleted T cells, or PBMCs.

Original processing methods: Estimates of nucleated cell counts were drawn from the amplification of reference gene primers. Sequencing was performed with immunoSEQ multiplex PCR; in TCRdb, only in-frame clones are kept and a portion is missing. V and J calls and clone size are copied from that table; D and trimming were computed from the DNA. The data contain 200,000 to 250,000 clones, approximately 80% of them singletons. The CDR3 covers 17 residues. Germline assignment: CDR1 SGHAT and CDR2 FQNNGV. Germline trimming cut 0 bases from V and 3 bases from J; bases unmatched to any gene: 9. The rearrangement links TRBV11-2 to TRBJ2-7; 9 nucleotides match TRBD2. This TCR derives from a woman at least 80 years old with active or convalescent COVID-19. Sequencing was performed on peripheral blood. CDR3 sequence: CASSLDSLAGAHYEQYF. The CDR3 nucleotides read TGTGCCAGCAGCTTAGACTCCTTAGCGGGAGCGCACTACGAGCAGTACTTC.